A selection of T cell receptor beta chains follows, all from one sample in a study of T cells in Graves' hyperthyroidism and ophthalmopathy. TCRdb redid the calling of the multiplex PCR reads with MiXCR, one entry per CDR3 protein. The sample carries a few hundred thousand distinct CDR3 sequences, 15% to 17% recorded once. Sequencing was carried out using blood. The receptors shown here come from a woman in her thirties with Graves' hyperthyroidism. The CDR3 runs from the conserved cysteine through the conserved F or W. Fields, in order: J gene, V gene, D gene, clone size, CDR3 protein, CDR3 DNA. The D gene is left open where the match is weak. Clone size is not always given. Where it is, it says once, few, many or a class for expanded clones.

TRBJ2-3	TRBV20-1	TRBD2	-	CSASSGRVGTDTQYF	TGCAGTGCCAGTAGCGGGAGGGTGGGCACAGATACGCAGTATTTT
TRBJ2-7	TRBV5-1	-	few	CASSSSDSTYEQYF	TGCGCCAGCAGCAGCTCGGACAGTACCTACGAGCAGTACTTC
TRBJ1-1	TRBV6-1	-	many	CASRRSMNTEAFF	TGTGCCAGCAGGAGGAGCATGAACACTGAAGCTTTCTTT
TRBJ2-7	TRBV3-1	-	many	CASSQEGVFYEQYF	TGTGCCAGCAGCCAAGAGGGAGTCTTCTACGAGCAGTACTTC
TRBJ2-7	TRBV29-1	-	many	CSVEEADSSYEQYF	TGCAGCGTTGAAGAGGCCGATAGCTCCTACGAGCAGTACTTC
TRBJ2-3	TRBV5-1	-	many	CASSLDRRVSTDTQYF	TGCGCCAGCAGCTTGGACCGCAGGGTCAGCACAGATACGCAGTATTTT
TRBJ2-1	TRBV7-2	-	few	CASSSRSGEQFF	TGTGCCAGCAGCTCCAGATCGGGGGAGCAGTTCTTC
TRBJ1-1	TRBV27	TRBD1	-	CATGTGGYMNTEAFF	TGTGCCACCGGGACAGGGGGCTACATGAACACTGAAGCTTTCTTT
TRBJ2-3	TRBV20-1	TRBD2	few	CSALARTSGRGGTDTQYF	TGCAGTGCCCTGGCGAGGACTAGCGGGAGGGGCGGCACAGATACGCAGTATTTT
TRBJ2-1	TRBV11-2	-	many	CASSFPGDNEQFF	TGTGCCAGCAGCTTCCCGGGGGACAATGAGCAGTTCTTC
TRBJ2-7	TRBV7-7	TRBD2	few	CASSKMEERTSGRSRSYEQYF	TGTGCCAGCAGCAAGATGGAGGAACGGACTAGCGGGAGATCTAGGTCCTACGAGCAGTACTTC
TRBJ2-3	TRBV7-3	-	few	CASSLLVPGAGDTQYF	TGTGCCAGCAGCTTACTAGTTCCGGGGGCTGGCGATACGCAGTATTTT
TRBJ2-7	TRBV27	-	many	CASSPQELNEQYF	TGTGCCAGCAGCCCCCAGGAGTTGAACGAGCAGTACTTC
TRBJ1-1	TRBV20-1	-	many	CSARAQQNTEAFF	TGCAGTGCTAGAGCCCAGCAGAACACTGAAGCTTTCTTT
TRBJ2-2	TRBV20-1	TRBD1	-	CSASPGQLNTGELFF	TGCAGTGCTAGTCCGGGACAGTTGAACACCGGGGAGCTGTTTTTT
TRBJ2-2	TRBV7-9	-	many	CAEDLTGELFF	TGTGCCGAAGACCTGACCGGGGAGCTGTTTTTT
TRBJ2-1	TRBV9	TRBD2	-	CASSPRLAGEFREQFF	TGTGCCAGCAGCCCCCGGCTAGCGGGAGAGTTTAGGGAGCAGTTCTTC
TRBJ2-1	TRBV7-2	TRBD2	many	CASSLADAAGGPYNEQFF	TGTGCCAGCAGCTTAGCGGATGCGGCGGGAGGGCCTTACAATGAGCAGTTCTTC
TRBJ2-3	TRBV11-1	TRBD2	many	CASSSVGSGSLDTQYF	TGTGCCAGCAGCTCAGTGGGTAGCGGGAGTTTGGATACGCAGTATTTT
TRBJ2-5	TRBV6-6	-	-	CASSYSRGTQETQYF	TGTGCCAGCAGTTACTCGCGAGGAACCCAAGAGACCCAGTACTTC
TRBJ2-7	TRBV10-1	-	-	CASRSVGLDFFEQYF	TGCGCCAGCAGGAGTGTGGGACTGGATTTTTTCGAGCAGTACTTC
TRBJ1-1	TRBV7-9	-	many	CASSLSGRTTEAFF	TGTGCCAGCAGCTTATCGGGGAGGACCACTGAAGCTTTCTTT
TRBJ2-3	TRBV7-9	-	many	CASSLAIITGEVTDTQYF	TGTGCCAGCAGCTTAGCGATAATAACGGGAGAAGTTACAGATACGCAGTATTTT
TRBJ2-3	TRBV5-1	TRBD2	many	CASSYAAGLVTSDTQYF	TGCGCCAGCAGCTACGCTGCAGGACTAGTCACATCCGATACGCAGTATTTT
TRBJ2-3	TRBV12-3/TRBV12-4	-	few	CASSAPAQGKDTQYF	TGTGCCAGCAGTGCCCCCGCCCAAGGTAAAGATACGCAGTATTTT
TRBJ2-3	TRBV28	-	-	CASSPADTDTQYF	TGTGCCAGCTCCCCCGCGGATACAGATACGCAGTATTTT
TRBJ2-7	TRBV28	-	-	CVSSRYEQYF	TGTGTCAGCAGCAGATACGAGCAGTACTTC
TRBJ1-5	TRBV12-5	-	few	CASGLGQYSNQPQHF	TGTGCTAGTGGTTTGGGGCAGTATAGCAATCAGCCCCAGCATTTT
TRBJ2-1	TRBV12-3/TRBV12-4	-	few	CASIRRNEQFF	TGTGCCAGCATCAGGCGCAATGAGCAGTTCTTC
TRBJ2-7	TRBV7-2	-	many	CASSLFGKEQYF	TGTGCCAGCAGCTTATTCGGGAAAGAGCAGTACTTC
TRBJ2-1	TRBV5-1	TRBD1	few	CASSQTQGFSDEQFF	TGCGCCAGCAGCCAGACACAGGGGTTTTCGGATGAGCAGTTCTTC
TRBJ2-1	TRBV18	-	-	CASSYSSYEQFF	TGTGCCAGCTCGTACAGCTCCTACGAGCAGTTCTTC
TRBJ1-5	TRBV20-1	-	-	CSAGTGHGNQPQHF	TGCAGTGCTGGAACGGGACACGGAAATCAGCCCCAGCATTTT
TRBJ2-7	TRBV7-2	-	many	CASSLAGKPYEQYF	TGTGCCAGCAGCTTAGCTGGGAAACCCTACGAGCAGTACTTC
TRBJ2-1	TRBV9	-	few	CASSVQSGSSYNEQFF	TGTGCCAGCAGCGTACAATCGGGGAGCTCCTACAATGAGCAGTTCTTC
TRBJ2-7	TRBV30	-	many	CAWSEGGNSYEQYF	TGTGCCTGGAGTGAGGGTGGGAACTCCTACGAGCAGTACTTC
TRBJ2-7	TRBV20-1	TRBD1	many	CSARDENRDRVEEQYF	TGCAGTGCTAGAGATGAGAACCGGGACAGGGTAGAAGAGCAGTACTTC
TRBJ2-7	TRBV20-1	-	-	CSARVRTVDYEQYF	TGCAGTGCTAGAGTAAGGACAGTCGACTACGAGCAGTACTTC
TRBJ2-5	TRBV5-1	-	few	CASSSRLLGVETQYF	TGCGCCAGCAGCTCCCGTCTACTCGGGGTGGAGACCCAGTACTTC
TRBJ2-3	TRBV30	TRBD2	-	CAWTSSGGTDTQYF	TGTGCCTGGACTTCTAGCGGGGGGACAGATACGCAGTATTTT
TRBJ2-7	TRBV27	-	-	CASSWGWNYEQNF	TGTGCCAGCAGTTGGGGATGGAACTACGAGCAGAACTTC
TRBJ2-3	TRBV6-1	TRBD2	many	CASRKGLAGEIRSTDTQYF	TGTGCCAGCAGGAAGGGACTAGCGGGAGAGATTCGGAGCACAGATACGCAGTATTTT
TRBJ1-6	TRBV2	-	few	CASSQELNSPLHF	TGTGCCAGCAGTCAGGAGCTTAATTCACCCCTCCACTTT
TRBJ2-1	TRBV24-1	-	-	CATSDSLGAAEQFF	TGTGCCACCAGTGATTCCCTCGGGGCAGCTGAGCAGTTCTTC
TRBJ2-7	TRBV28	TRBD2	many	CASIGLAAIYEQYF	TGTGCCAGCATCGGGCTAGCGGCAATCTACGAGCAGTACTTC
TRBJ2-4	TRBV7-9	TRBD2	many	CASSPSGEGQNIQYF	TGTGCCAGCAGCCCCTCTGGGGAGGGTCAAAACATTCAGTACTTC
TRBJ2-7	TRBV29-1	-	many	CSGGETAGVGEQYF	TGCAGCGGCGGGGAGACGGCAGGGGTTGGCGAGCAGTACTTC